This T cell receptor (beta chain) originates from a study of blood T cells in healthy people across ages. Study results and limitations: Among T cells, TCR beta diversity per million cells dropped roughly linearly as age rose.

The draw of peripheral blood yielded roughly 9.4 milliliters from each donor. It was with a sample-barcoded 5' primer and a J-beta primer mix that a second PCR of roughly 7 to 12 cycles was run. Every single cDNA molecule received a tag from a template-switch adaptor with 12 random nucleotides. Sequencing recovered at least 2.5 million CDR3-containing paired-end reads from each sample. TCRdb redid the calling of the 5' RACE reads with MiXCR, one entry per CDR3 protein. The table shows around 900,000 distinct CDR3 sequences, with roughly half occurring only once. V gave up 1 base and J gave up 13 bases; unmatched junction bases: 9. Germline CDR1 SEHNR, CDR2 FQNEAQ (reference sequence). The CDR3 covers 14 residues. In this sample, this clonotype turned up once. No antigen is known for it.

This chain uses TRBV7-9 with TRBJ2-4, with 8 bases lining up with TRBD1. The receptor was isolated from a woman in her fifties or sixties in good health. Sequenced input: blood. The CDR3 sequence: CASSLVAGGLGQYF. For the CDR3, the DNA is TGTGCCAGCAGCTTAGTGGCAGGGGGCCTGGGGCAGTACTTC.